Listed below are T cell receptor beta chains from one sample, sequenced in a study of patients and donors after allogeneic stem cell transplantation. In TCRdb, the RT-PCR reads were re-called with MiXCR into one record per CDR3 protein. The sample includes some 90,000 distinct CDR3 sequences, roughly 50% of them seen just once. Sequencing used blood, either unsorted or a sorted T cell fraction (not recorded which). The receptors here all came from a human donor who was either an allogeneic HSCT recipient or a stem cell or donor lymphocyte infusion donor (not recorded which). It is not recorded whose cells these are; they may come from a transplant donor. Both conserved end residues are part of each CDR3. D genes are given only for firm matches. Some rows have no size entry. The others give once, few or many, or a class for an expanded clone.

>few|TRBJ1-3|NA|TRBV6-6
CASSYLGDFGTKNTIYF
TGTGCCAGCAGTTACCTAGGAGACTTTGGGACGAAGAACACCATATATTTT
>NA|TRBJ1-1|NA|TRBV7-2
CASSEIWFGAFF
TGTGCCAGCAGCGAAATCTGGTTTGGAGCTTTCTTT
>few|TRBJ1-5|NA|TRBV20-1
CSARGRQNSNQPQHF
TGCAGTGCTAGAGGAAGGCAAAATAGCAATCAGCCCCAGCATTTT
>NA|TRBJ1-1|NA|TRBV29-1
CSVSGRMNTEAFF
TGCAGCGTCTCGGGACGGATGAACACTGAAGCTTTCTTT
>few|TRBJ1-2|NA|TRBV27
CASSLLQGSYGYTF
TGTGCCAGCAGTTTATTGCAGGGTTCATATGGCTACACCTTC
>NA|TRBJ2-4|NA|TRBV29-1
CSVDGGSAKNIQYF
TGCAGCGTTGATGGAGGGTCGGCCAAAAACATTCAGTACTTC
>NA|TRBJ1-5|TRBD1|TRBV6-2/TRBV6-3
CASSQRTGAQPQHF
TGTGCCAGCAGTCAACGGACAGGGGCACAGCCCCAGCATTTT
>NA|TRBJ2-5|NA|TRBV6-5
CASIGNSASQETQYF
TGTGCCAGCATCGGGAATAGCGCAAGCCAAGAGACCCAGTACTTC
>NA|TRBJ2-3|NA|TRBV7-6
CASSLSTDTQYF
TGTGCCAGCAGCTTAAGCACAGATACGCAGTATTTT
>NA|TRBJ2-3|NA|TRBV12-3/TRBV12-4
CASSSFRVDTQYF
TGTGCCAGCAGTTCCTTCAGGGTCGATACGCAGTATTTT
>few|TRBJ1-3|NA|TRBV29-1
CSVSFGNTIYF
TGCAGCGTATCATTTGGAAACACCATATATTTT
>NA|TRBJ1-5|TRBD1|TRBV5-5
CASSPTGLNQPQHF
TGTGCCAGCAGCCCGACAGGGCTCAACCAGCCCCAGCATTTT
>NA|TRBJ1-4|TRBD1|TRBV2
CASSLPGQGIEKLFF
TGTGCCAGCAGTCTACCGGGACAGGGGATTGAAAAACTGTTTTTT
>NA|TRBJ1-4|TRBD1|TRBV5-1
CASSSTGLSEKLFF
TGCGCCAGCAGCTCGACAGGGTTAAGTGAAAAACTGTTTTTT
>few|TRBJ1-2|NA|TRBV29-1
CSVGDMRDATF
TGCAGCGTGGGGGACATGAGGGACGCGACCTTC
>NA|TRBJ2-1|TRBD2|TRBV28
CASSFVWRGGPDEQFF
TGTGCCAGCAGTTTCGTTTGGCGGGGAGGGCCCGATGAGCAGTTCTTC
>NA|TRBJ1-1|NA|TRBV7-9
CASSLARGRLGITEAFF
TGTGCCAGCAGCTTAGCCCGGGGCAGGTTAGGGATCACTGAAGCTTTCTTT
>NA|TRBJ2-1|TRBD2|TRBV10-3
CAISGTSGREYNEQFF
TGTGCCATCAGCGGGACTAGCGGGAGGGAATACAATGAGCAGTTCTTC
>NA|TRBJ1-2|TRBD1|TRBV24-1
CATSGGQGGMYGYTF
TGTGCCACCAGTGGGGGACAGGGGGGGATGTATGGCTACACCTTC
>few|TRBJ1-3|NA|TRBV20-1
CSARDNIRISGNTIYF
TGCAGTGCTAGAGATAACATCCGAATCTCTGGAAACACCATATATTTT
>NA|TRBJ1-2|NA|TRBV9
CASSVDPLAGGYTF
TGTGCCAGCAGCGTAGACCCTCTTGCGGGGGGCTACACCTTC
>NA|TRBJ2-7|NA|TRBV5-5
CASSLVAGSSYEQYF
TGTGCCAGCAGCTTGGTGGCAGGGAGCTCCTACGAGCAGTACTTC
>NA|TRBJ1-2|TRBD1|TRBV20-1
CSASGTGKSYGYTF
TGCAGTGCTAGCGGGACAGGGAAATCCTATGGCTACACCTTC
>NA|TRBJ2-7|TRBD2|TRBV5-1
CASSLGSGSYEQYF
TGCGCCAGCAGCTTGGGAAGCGGGAGTTACGAGCAGTACTTC
>NA|TRBJ1-6|TRBD1|TRBV18
CASSVDRGARYSPLHF
TGTGCCAGCTCAGTCGACAGGGGTGCGCGGTATTCACCCCTCCACTTT
>few|TRBJ1-2|TRBD1|TRBV20-1
CSAREQGPQHLRDYGYTF
TGCAGTGCTAGGGAACAGGGGCCGCAACACTTACGGGACTATGGCTACACCTTC
>NA|TRBJ1-1|NA|TRBV12-3/TRBV12-4
CASSPHSNTEAFF
TGTGCCAGCAGCCCCCATTCGAACACTGAAGCTTTCTTT
>NA|TRBJ2-2|NA|TRBV20-1
CSAETARAGELFF
TGCAGTGCGGAGACAGCCAGGGCCGGGGAGCTGTTTTTT
>NA|TRBJ2-7|TRBD1|TRBV11-2
CTSSPLDRGFYEQYF
TGTACCAGCAGCCCATTGGACAGGGGATTCTACGAGCAGTACTTC
>NA|TRBJ2-4|NA|TRBV12-3/TRBV12-4
CASSLDMILAKNIQYF
TGTGCCAGCAGTTTGGACATGATACTAGCCAAAAACATTCAGTACTTC
>NA|TRBJ2-1|NA|TRBV29-1
CSVGRDYNEQFF
TGCAGCGTTGGGCGGGACTACAATGAGCAGTTCTTC
>few|TRBJ1-1|NA|TRBV27
CASGDGLNTEAFF
TGTGCCAGCGGGGACGGCCTGAACACTGAAGCTTTCTTT
>NA|TRBJ1-2|TRBD1|TRBV12-3/TRBV12-4
CASTPWAGGTYGYTF
TGTGCCAGCACCCCATGGGCAGGGGGTACCTATGGCTACACCTTC
>once|TRBJ1-6|TRBD1|TRBV29-1
CSVRSGQKNSPLHF
TGCAGCGTTCGCTCGGGACAGAAAAATTCACCCCTCCACTTT
>NA|TRBJ2-2|NA|TRBV12-3/TRBV12-4
CASSRQYTGELFF
TGTGCCAGCAGCCGACAATACACCGGGGAGCTGTTTTTT
>many|TRBJ1-1|TRBD1|TRBV18
CASSTGENTEAFF
TGTGCCAGCTCGACAGGGGAGAACACTGAAGCTTTCTTT
>NA|TRBJ2-7|NA|TRBV18
CASSRLETSSYEQYF
TGTGCCAGCTCACGCCTCGAGACGAGCTCCTACGAGCAGTACTTC
>NA|TRBJ1-6|NA|TRBV7-2
CASSGTASYNSPLHF
TGTGCCAGCAGCGGCACAGCGTCCTATAATTCACCCCTCCACTTT
>few|TRBJ1-1|TRBD1|TRBV29-1
CSVETGGLEAFF
TGCAGCGTTGAGACAGGGGGACTTGAAGCTTTCTTT
>few|TRBJ1-5|NA|TRBV6-2/TRBV6-3
CASSYQGNQPQHF
TGTGCCAGCAGTTATCAGGGCAATCAGCCCCAGCATTTT
>NA|TRBJ1-3|NA|TRBV2
CASNPGQLSHTIYF
TGTGCCAGCAACCCGGGACAACTATCCCACACCATATATTTT
>NA|TRBJ2-1|TRBD2|TRBV7-2
CASSLGLARNEQFF
TGTGCCAGCAGCCTGGGACTAGCGAGGAATGAGCAGTTCTTC
>NA|TRBJ1-1|TRBD1|TRBV28
CASSTDRERVEAFF
TGTGCCAGCAGTACGGACAGGGAGCGTGTCGAAGCTTTCTTT
>NA|TRBJ1-1|TRBD1|TRBV3-1
CASSQHTQGEAFF
TGTGCCAGCAGCCAGCATACACAGGGGGAAGCTTTCTTT
>NA|TRBJ1-1|NA|TRBV11-2
CASSFSGDEAFF
TGTGCCAGCAGCTTCTCAGGGGATGAAGCTTTCTTT
>NA|TRBJ1-3|NA|TRBV20-1
CSARDEGTWLDENTIYF
TGCAGTGCTAGAGATGAGGGGACATGGCTGGACGAAAACACCATATATTTT
>NA|TRBJ2-7|NA|TRBV12-3/TRBV12-4
CASTESLGPASHEQYF
TGTGCCAGCACCGAAAGTCTGGGACCGGCGTCACACGAGCAGTACTTC
>few|TRBJ1-2|NA|TRBV6-5
CASSYSSGGGSAYGYTF
TGTGCCAGCAGTTACTCGAGCGGGGGCGGATCGGCCTATGGCTACACCTTC
>NA|TRBJ1-1|TRBD1|TRBV29-1
CSTWTGQYTEAFF
TGCAGCACCTGGACAGGGCAGTACACTGAAGCTTTCTTT
>NA|TRBJ2-7|NA|TRBV6-2/TRBV6-3
CASSYPLQGGEQYF
TGTGCCAGCAGTTACCCTCTCCAGGGTGGCGAGCAGTACTTC
>few|TRBJ1-1|TRBD1|TRBV9
CASSQGADTEAFF
TGTGCCAGCAGCCAGGGGGCGGACACTGAAGCTTTCTTT
>few|TRBJ1-1|NA|TRBV5-1
CASSALPTDSNTEAFF
TGCGCCAGCAGCGCACTACCGACAGATTCGAACACTGAAGCTTTCTTT
>NA|TRBJ1-1|NA|TRBV12-3/TRBV12-4
CASSLPGPAADTEAFF
TGTGCCAGCAGTTTGCCAGGACCTGCGGCGGACACTGAAGCTTTCTTT
>NA|TRBJ2-2|TRBD1|TRBV11-2
CASRRTGFDTGELFF
TGTGCCAGCAGACGGACAGGGTTCGACACCGGGGAGCTGTTTTTT
>NA|TRBJ1-2|TRBD1|TRBV7-2
CASSLSRDSESYTF
TGTGCCAGCAGCCTATCCCGGGACAGCGAGTCCTACACCTTC
>NA|TRBJ2-4|TRBD1|TRBV28
CASSPRQGGIQYF
TGTGCCAGCAGTCCACGACAGGGGGGCATTCAGTACTTC
>NA|TRBJ1-1|TRBD1|TRBV6-6
CASGLDRATEAFF
TGTGCCAGCGGGTTAGACAGGGCCACTGAAGCTTTCTTT
>once|TRBJ1-6|NA|TRBV4-3
CASSQSMGVGNSPLHF
TGCGCCAGCAGCCAATCGATGGGGGTTGGGAATTCACCCCTCCACTTT
>few|TRBJ1-1|TRBD1|TRBV27
CASSRQGVNTEAFF
TGTGCCAGCAGTCGACAGGGGGTGAACACTGAAGCTTTCTTT